These T cell receptor beta chains were read from a single sample in a study of blood T cell repertoires in COVID-19. The table came from immunoSEQ multiplex PCR; TCRdb's copy has only in-frame clones and leaves some out. The table lists 230,000 or so clones, about four fifths of them singletons. Source material: peripheral blood. These TCRs come from an elderly woman with COVID-19, enrolled during active disease. The CDR3 runs from the conserved cysteine through the conserved F or W. The D gene is left open where the match is weak. Rows give clone size only sometimes, using once, few, many, or a class for an expanded clone.

J: TRBJ1-5; D: NA; length: 15; V: TRBV30; size: NA; DNA: TGTGCCTGGAGTACAGGGTCCCTCAGCAATCAGCCCCAGCATTTT; CDR3: CAWSTGSLSNQPQHF
J: TRBJ1-2; D: NA; length: 14; V: TRBV2; size: NA; DNA: TGTGCCAGCAGTGAATGGACAGCTAACTATGGCTACACCTTC; CDR3: CASSEWTANYGYTF
J: TRBJ1-5; D: NA; length: 16; V: TRBV4-2; size: NA; DNA: TGTGCCAGCAGCCAAGAGGAGGGTTATAGCAATCAGCCCCAGCATTTT; CDR3: CASSQEEGYSNQPQHF
J: TRBJ2-7; D: NA; length: 12; V: TRBV3-1/TRBV3-2; size: NA; DNA: TGTGCCAGCAGCTCCACTTCTTACGAGCAGTACTTC; CDR3: CASSSTSYEQYF
J: TRBJ1-5; D: NA; length: 13; V: TRBV10-3; size: once; DNA: TGTGCCACCGCGGTTTCCCGGGATCAGCCCCAGCATTTT; CDR3: CATAVSRDQPQHF
J: TRBJ2-7; D: NA; length: 11; V: TRBV2; size: NA; DNA: TGTGCCAGCACCGGGTTCTACGAGCAGTACTTC; CDR3: CASTGFYEQYF
J: TRBJ2-2; D: NA; length: 15; V: TRBV19; size: NA; DNA: TGTGCCAGTACCCGTAATCCTACGAACACCGGGGAGCTGTTTTTT; CDR3: CASTRNPTNTGELFF
J: TRBJ1-4; D: NA; length: 13; V: TRBV18; size: NA; DNA: TGTGCCAGCTCACCTCTAGGGGGAGAAAAACTGTTTTTT; CDR3: CASSPLGGEKLFF
J: TRBJ2-5; D: NA; length: 14; V: TRBV18; size: NA; DNA: TGTGCCAGCTCACCATCCGGGATTAGGGAGACCCAGTACTTC; CDR3: CASSPSGIRETQYF
J: TRBJ1-5; D: NA; length: 16; V: TRBV4-2; size: NA; DNA: TGTGCCAGCAGCCAAGATGGGCAGGGCTACATACAGCCCCAGCATTTT; CDR3: CASSQDGQGYIQPQHF
J: TRBJ1-1; D: TRBD1; length: 14; V: TRBV3-1/TRBV3-2; size: NA; DNA: TGTGCCAGCACCCAATCAGGGGGCCGCACTGAAGCTTTCTTT; CDR3: CASTQSGGRTEAFF
J: TRBJ2-5; D: TRBD2; length: 15; V: TRBV28; size: NA; DNA: TGTGCCAGCAGTTCGCGACTAGCGGGAAGGGAGACCCAGTACTTC; CDR3: CASSSRLAGRETQYF
J: TRBJ2-1; D: NA; length: 14; V: TRBV3-1/TRBV3-2; size: NA; DNA: TGTGCCAGCAGCCAATCTGGTCCCAACTCTAAGCAGTTCTTC; CDR3: CASSQSGPNSKQFF
J: TRBJ2-2; D: NA; length: 17; V: TRBV18; size: few; DNA: TGTGCCAGCTCGCGGAACAGTCCGGGAAGATACACCGGGGAGCTGTTTTTT; CDR3: CASSRNSPGRYTGELFF
J: TRBJ1-3; D: NA; length: 15; V: TRBV19; size: NA; DNA: TGTGCCAGTACTCGACTCAACCGGAACGGAAACACCATATATTTT; CDR3: CASTRLNRNGNTIYF
J: TRBJ1-2; D: NA; length: 14; V: TRBV6-5; size: NA; DNA: TGTGCCAGCAGACCGAACAGGGACCACTATGGCTACACCTTC; CDR3: CASRPNRDHYGYTF
J: TRBJ1-5; D: TRBD1; length: 15; V: TRBV2; size: NA; DNA: TGTGCCAGCAGTGAAGGGACAGGTGACAATCAGCCCCAGCATTTT; CDR3: CASSEGTGDNQPQHF
J: TRBJ2-2; D: TRBD2; length: 14; V: TRBV30; size: NA; DNA: TGTGCCTGGAGGACTAGCTGGGACACCGGGGAGCTGTTTTTT; CDR3: CAWRTSWDTGELFF
J: TRBJ1-2; D: NA; length: 13; V: TRBV7-2; size: NA; DNA: TGTGCCAGCAGCTTGACAGCCACTTATGGCTACACCTTC; CDR3: CASSLTATYGYTF
J: TRBJ2-1; D: NA; length: 17; V: TRBV3-1/TRBV3-2; size: NA; DNA: TGTGCCAGCAGTCGAGGCCATATACCTGGAACCTACAATGAGCAGTTCTTC; CDR3: CASSRGHIPGTYNEQFF